The 17 T cell receptor beta chains presented below share a single source sample, sequenced in a study of post-analysis software for immune sequencing data. Study-level points and caveats: When patients were compared with controls, about 5 TRBV segments were more frequent, TRBV5-6, TRBV5-1 and TRBV20-1 among them.

Included in the TCR beta cDNA libraries were unique molecular identifiers. TCRdb independently ran MiXCR on the PCR reads; one entry per CDR3 protein. The sample lists 380,000 or so distinct CDR3 sequences, about a third occurring once. Their cognate antigens are unknown. Material: blood. These receptor sequences come from a girl aged 10 to 17 with multiple sclerosis.

J is TRBJ2-5 and V is TRBV4-3; TRBD2 agrees at 10 bases. The CDR3 spans 14 residues. V trimming: 5 bases; J trimming: 3 bases; junction bases outside the gene matches: 3. Germline CDR1 reads LGHNA; CDR2 reads YSLEER. The CDR3 loop is CASSTLAGEETQYF. CDR3 DNA sequence: TGCGCCAGCAGCACCCTAGCGGGGGAAGAGACCCAGTACTTC.

The V call is TRBV13, the J call TRBJ2-6; 7 positions agree with TRBD1. The V and J ends lost 10 bases and 2 bases, in that order; junction bases with no gene match: 8. The CDR3 covers 15 residues. Germline CDR1 and CDR2: PRHDT and FYEKMQ (reference sequence). The CDR3: CATTSTGAGANVLTF. CDR3 bases: TGTGCCACCACCTCAACAGGGGCTGGGGCCAACGTCCTGACTTTC.

This clonotype has just a few counts. V and J are TRBV4-2 and TRBJ2-1; the D call may be TRBD1 or TRBD2 (6 bases each). V was cut by 6 bases and J by 6 bases, with 18 bases left in between. The germline CDR1 and CDR2 sequences are LGHNA and YNFKEQ. The CDR3 runs to 15 residues. The DNA for the CDR3 is TGTGCCAGCAGAAGAGAAGGGGGGCTGGTCAATGAGCAGTTCTTC. Protein: CASRREGGLVNEQFF.

Turning to this clonotype: It may be a read error: a sequence one base away is much more abundant. The chain recombines TRBV20-1 with TRBJ2-7; D is uncertain. Germline values: CDR1 DFQATT, CDR2 SNEGSKA (reference sequence). The ends were cut back, 4 bases at V and 5 bases at J, with 15 bases in the middle. The CDR3 totals 13 residues. The CDR3 nucleotides are TGCAGTGCTAAGGACGGTAACAGCCACGAGCAGTACTTC. Translation gives CSAKDGNSHEQYF.

The rearrangement links TRBV28 to TRBJ2-4; D is perhaps TRBD2 (6 bases). In germline, CDR1 is MDHEN, CDR2 SYDVKM. The CDR3 covers 13 residues. V was shortened by 5 bases and J by 5 bases, with 10 bases between the two germline ends. The CDR3 DNA sequence: TGTGCCAGCAGTCGCGGGGATGAAAACATTCAGTACTTC. Protein: CASSRGDENIQYF.

This chain links TRBV5-1 with TRBJ1-5, with TRBD1 as a possible D gene (6 bases). CDR3 size: 14 residues. Trimming cost V 5 bases and J 6 bases, with 15 bases left between them. Germline CDR1 and CDR2: SGHRS and YFSETQ. The CDR3 nucleotides are TGCGCCAGCAGGCTCGAAGGGGGGAGTCAGCCCCAGCATTTT. This sequence encodes CASRLEGGSQPQHF.

This rearrangement joins TRBV4-3 to TRBJ2-7; D not certain. CDR3 length: 14 residues. V was clipped by 1 base and J by 5 bases, with 12 bases between them. The germline gives CDR1 LGHNA, CDR2 YSLEER. The CDR3 protein is CASSQGVDWDEQYF. CDR3 sequence (DNA): TGCGCCAGCAGCCAAGGGGTAGATTGGGACGAGCAGTACTTC.

This clonotype showed up just a few times. V and J are TRBV7-9 and TRBJ2-5; possibly TRBD1 or TRBD2 for D (5 bases each). This CDR3 comprises 16 residues. Germline loops: CDR1 SEHNR, CDR2 FQNEAQ (reference sequence). V was pared by 5 bases and J by 11 bases, with 27 bases between. CDR3 region: CASSVQVGPTIGEQYF. In nucleotides, the CDR3 is TGTGCCAGCAGCGTTCAGGTAGGGCCGACGATAGGGGAGCAGTACTTC.

This clonotype was seen only a few times. The V call is TRBV5-1, the J call TRBJ2-1; D uncertain. CDR1 SGHRS and CDR2 YFSETQ come from the germline V gene. V lost 0 bases and J 8 bases, leaving 15 bases between the germline ends. The CDR3 totals 15 residues. The CDR3: CASSLAGRSADEQFF. The DNA of the CDR3 is TGCGCCAGCAGCTTGGCCGGTCGAAGCGCCGATGAGCAGTTCTTC.

The J gene is TRBJ2-3, the V gene TRBV12-3 or TRBV12-4; D gene ambiguous. The CDR3 totals 16 residues. With 1 base removed from V and 7 bases from J, the gap between germline ends came to 18 bases. The CDR3 bases are TGTGCCAGCAGTTTAGGGGCCCTTGGGGTGGAACATACGCAGTATTTT. Its translation: CASSLGALGVEHTQYF.

The V call is TRBV9, the J call TRBJ2-5; possibly TRBD1 for D (5 bases). V was pared by 0 bases and J by 3 bases, with 15 bases between. The V gene's germline CDR1 is SGDLS and CDR2 YYNGEE. The CDR3 consists of 16 residues. The CDR3, as DNA: TGTGCCAGCAGCGTAGGGGGCCTCGACAGAAAAGAGACCCAGTACTTC. Its translation is CASSVGGLDRKETQYF.

The chain carries TRBV12-3 or TRBV12-4 and TRBJ1-1, with a possible D match to TRBD1 (6 bases). Trimming shortened V by 5 bases and J by 7 bases, and 17 bases separated the two germline ends. The CDR3 runs to 14 residues. CDR3 amino acids: CASSTGQPRVEAFF. As DNA, the CDR3 is TGTGCCAGCAGTACCGGACAGCCGAGGGTTGAAGCTTTCTTT.

This clonotype was seen only a few times. V usage is TRBV12-3 or TRBV12-4 and J usage is TRBJ2-3; D is perhaps TRBD1 (6 bases). Trimming cost V 4 bases and J 0 bases, with 14 bases left between them. CDR3 length equals 16 residues. The CDR3 DNA is TGTGCCAGCAGTTCCCAGACAGGCCTGAGCACAGATACGCAGTATTTT. It yields the protein CASSSQTGLSTDTQYF.

The CDR3 region has the DNA TGTGCCACCAGCAGAGATCTGGACAGCCGCTACGAGCAGTACTTC. Translated, it gives CATSRDLDSRYEQYF. This chain joins TRBV15 and TRBJ2-4; D might be TRBD1 (6 bases). The end of the DNA aligns better with TRBJ2-7, so the J call may be wrong. The CDR3 extends over 15 amino acids. Germline V lookup: CDR1 LNHNV, CDR2 YYDKDF (reference sequence).

This chain uses TRBV5-1 with TRBJ2-1; tentatively, D is TRBD2 (5 bases). The CDR3 contains 17 residues. Between the trimmed V and J ends, which lost 0 bases and 2 bases, there was a span of 15 bases. Germline CDR1 reads SGHRS; CDR2 reads YFSETQ. The CDR3 DNA follows: TGCGCCAGCAGCTTGGAGAAGGGAGCGGTCCCCTACAATGAGCAGTTCTTC. It yields the protein CASSLEKGAVPYNEQFF. The full variable domain, completed using reference TRBV5-1 and TRBJ2-1, is KAGVTQTPRYLIKTRGQQVTLSCSPISGHRSVSWYQQTPGQGLQFLFEYFSETQRNKGNFPGRFSGRQFSNSRSEMNVSTLELGDSALYLCASSLEKGAVPYNEQFFGPGTRLTVL.

As concerns this clonotype: The junction shows a germline mismatch at one end, possibly a read error. This sequence joins TRBV29-1 and TRBJ2-7, with 7 bases lining up with TRBD1. The J call could be wrong; TRBJ2-5 is a better fit for the DNA end. The V gene's germline CDR1 is SQVTM and CDR2 ANQGSEA. This CDR3 spans 12 amino acids. CDR3 bases: TGCAGCGGTGAAGGGGGCGCGGAGACCCAGTACTTC. It encodes CSGEGGAETQYF.

The V and J genes are TRBV12-3 or TRBV12-4 and TRBJ2-7, with D possibly TRBD2 on 5 matching bases. Trimming took 2 bases from V and 0 from J, leaving 11 bases between them. The CDR3 loop spans 15 amino acids. CDR3 in amino acids: CASSLRSGGSYEQYF. The CDR3 nucleotides read TGTGCCAGCAGTTTAAGGAGCGGTGGCTCCTACGAGCAGTACTTC.